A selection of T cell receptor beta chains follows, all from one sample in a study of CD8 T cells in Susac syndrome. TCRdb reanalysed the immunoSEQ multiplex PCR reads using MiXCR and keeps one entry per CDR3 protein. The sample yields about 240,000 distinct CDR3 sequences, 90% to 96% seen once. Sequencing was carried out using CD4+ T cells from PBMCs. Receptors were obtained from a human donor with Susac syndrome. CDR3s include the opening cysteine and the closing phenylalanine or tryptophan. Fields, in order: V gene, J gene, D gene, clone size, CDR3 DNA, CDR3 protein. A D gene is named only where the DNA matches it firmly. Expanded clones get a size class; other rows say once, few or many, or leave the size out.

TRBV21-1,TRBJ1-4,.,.,TGTGCCAGCAGCAGCCAGACAGGAAGGAACGAAAAACTGTTTTTT,CASSSQTGRNEKLFF
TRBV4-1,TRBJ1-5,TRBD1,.,TGCGCCAGCAGCCAGGCGACAGGGCTTAGCAATCAGCCCCAGCATTTT,CASSQATGLSNQPQHF
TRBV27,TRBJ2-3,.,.,TGTGCCAGCAGCCCGGCACTGGTAGGCACAGATACGCAGTATTTT,CASSPALVGTDTQYF
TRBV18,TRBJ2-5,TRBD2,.,TGTGCCAGCTCACCCACTCAGAGCGGGACGCGGGAGACCCAGTACTTC,CASSPTQSGTRETQYF
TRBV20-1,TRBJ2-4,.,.,TGCAGTGCTAGCGAAGGACACGTGGGGAACATTCAGTACTTC,CSASEGHVGNIQYF
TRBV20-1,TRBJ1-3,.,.,TGCAGTGCCTTCGGGGGGCCTGGAAACACCATATATTTT,CSAFGGPGNTIYF
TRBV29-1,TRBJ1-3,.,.,TGCAGTGCCCGGCATTCTGGAAACACCATATATTTT,CSARHSGNTIYF
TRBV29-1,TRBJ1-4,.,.,TGCAGCGTTGGGAGACAGAGGGATGAAAAACTGTTTTTT,CSVGRQRDEKLFF
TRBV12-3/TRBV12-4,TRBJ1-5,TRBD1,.,TGTGCCAGCACCGGCGTACAGGGGAGTCAGCCCCAGCATTTT,CASTGVQGSQPQHF
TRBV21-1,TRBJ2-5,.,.,TGTGCCAGCCGACTGGGCGGGGCGGAGACCCAGTACTTC,CASRLGGAETQYF
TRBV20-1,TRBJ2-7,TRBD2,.,TGCAGTGCTAGGTTTAGCGGGAGCTCCTACGAGCAGTACTTC,CSARFSGSSYEQYF
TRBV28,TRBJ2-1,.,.,TGTGCCAGTGGTGGCGGGGTCTACAATGAGCAGTTCTTC,CASGGGVYNEQFF
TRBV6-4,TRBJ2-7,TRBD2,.,TGTGCCAGTCCTGGGCGGGAGGGCCCCTACGAGCAGTACTTC,CASPGREGPYEQYF
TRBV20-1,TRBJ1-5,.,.,TGCAGTGCTAGCGGGTATAGCAATCAGCCCCAGCATTTT,CSASGYSNQPQHF
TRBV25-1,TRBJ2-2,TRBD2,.,TGTGCCAGCACTGTAGCGGGGGCCGGTTTCGCCGGGGAGCTGTTTTTT,CASTVAGAGFAGELFF
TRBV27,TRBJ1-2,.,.,TGTGCCAGCAGTCCCAGGGATATCGGGCTTTTCTATGGCTACACCTTC,CASSPRDIGLFYGYTF
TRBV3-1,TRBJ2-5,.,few,TGTGCCAGCAGCCAAGGTTTAGGGGAGACCCAGTACTTC,CASSQGLGETQYF
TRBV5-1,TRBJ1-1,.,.,TGCGCCAGCAGCATAACAGCGGCGCGGGGGGGCACTGAAGCTTTCTTT,CASSITAARGGTEAFF
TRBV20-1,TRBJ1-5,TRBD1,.,TGCAGTGCTAGTGGGACAGGGAATCAGCCCCAGCATTTT,CSASGTGNQPQHF
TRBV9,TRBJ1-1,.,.,TGTGCCAGCAGCTCCCTAAGGGGTTCCACTGAAGCTTTCTTT,CASSSLRGSTEAFF
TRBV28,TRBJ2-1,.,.,TGTGCCAGCAGCCTCCTAACGGGACCTACCCGCCAGGTGCAGTTCTTC,CASSLLTGPTRQVQFF
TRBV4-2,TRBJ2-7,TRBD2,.,TGTGCCAGCAGCCCTAGCGGGGACTCCTACGAGCAGTACTTC,CASSPSGDSYEQYF
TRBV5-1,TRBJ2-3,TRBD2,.,TGCGCCAGCAGCTTGGCCACGGGAGGGGACACAGATACGCAGTATTTT,CASSLATGGDTDTQYF
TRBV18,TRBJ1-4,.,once,TGTGCCAGCTCACCTGCAGGGGAGGGGGAAAAACTGTTTTTT,CASSPAGEGEKLFF
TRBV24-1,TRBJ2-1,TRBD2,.,TGTGCCACCAGTGTAGCGGGGAGTAACCAGAACTACAATGAGCAGTTCTTC,CATSVAGSNQNYNEQFF
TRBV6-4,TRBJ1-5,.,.,TGTGCCAGCAGTGACTGGAGATACAATCAGCCCCAGCATTTT,CASSDWRYNQPQHF
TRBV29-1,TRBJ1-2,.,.,TGCAGCGTTGGGATCCAGGAGGGGTATGGCTACACCTTC,CSVGIQEGYGYTF
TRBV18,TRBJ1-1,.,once,TGTGCCAGCTCACGGCTGGGCCCTGAAGCTTTCTTT,CASSRLGPEAFF
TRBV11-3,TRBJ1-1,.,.,TGTGCCAGCAGCTTAGTAGCCGCATTCACTGAAGCTTTCTTT,CASSLVAAFTEAFF
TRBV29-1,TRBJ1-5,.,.,TGCAGCGTTGAAGTAACGGCCAATCAGCCCCAGCATTTT,CSVEVTANQPQHF
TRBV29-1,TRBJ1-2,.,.,TGCAGCGTTGGAAGTCGTATGAATGGCTACACCTTC,CSVGSRMNGYTF
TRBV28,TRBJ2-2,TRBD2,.,TGTGCCAGCAGTAGGCTAGCGGGAGGGACCGGGGAGCTGTTTTTT,CASSRLAGGTGELFF
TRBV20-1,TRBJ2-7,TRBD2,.,TGCAGTGCAATAGCGGGAGCAGAAGAGCAGTACTTC,CSAIAGAEEQYF
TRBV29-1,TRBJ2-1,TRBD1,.,TGCAGCGTGGGGACAGATTACAATGAGCAGTTCTTC,CSVGTDYNEQFF
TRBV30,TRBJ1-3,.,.,TGTGCCTGGAGTGGACGGTCGGCGGGCGGAAACACCATATATTTT,CAWSGRSAGGNTIYF
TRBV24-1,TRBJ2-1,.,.,TGTGCCACCAGTGATTCGGGGGCCGGGTCCTACAATGAGCAGTTCTTC,CATSDSGAGSYNEQFF
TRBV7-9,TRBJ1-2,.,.,TGTGCCAGCAGCTTAGAGGCAATTCACTATGGCTACACCTTC,CASSLEAIHYGYTF
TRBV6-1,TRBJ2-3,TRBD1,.,TGTGCCAGCAGTACGCCGGGACAGGGGGCCACAGATACGCAGTATTTT,CASSTPGQGATDTQYF
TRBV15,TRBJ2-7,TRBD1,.,TGTGCCACCAGCAGGAGACAGGGCTACGAGCAGTACTTC,CATSRRQGYEQYF
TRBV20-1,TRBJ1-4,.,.,TGCAGTGCTCGGAGCTCAGGGGAAAAACTGTTTTTT,CSARSSGEKLFF
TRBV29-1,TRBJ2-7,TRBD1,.,TGCAGCGTTGACTCCGGGACAGGGATCTACGAGCAGTACTTC,CSVDSGTGIYEQYF
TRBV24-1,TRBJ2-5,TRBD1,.,TGTGCCACCAGTGACGCAGGGGGCGCTGAGACCCAGTACTTC,CATSDAGGAETQYF
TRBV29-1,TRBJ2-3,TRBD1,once,TGCAGCGTGGGACAGGGAAGTCAAGATACGCAGTATTTT,CSVGQGSQDTQYF
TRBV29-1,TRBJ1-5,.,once,TGCAGCGTGGATTACGGGGGCAATCAGCCCCAGCATTTT,CSVDYGGNQPQHF
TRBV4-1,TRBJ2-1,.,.,TGCGCCAGCAGCCAAGAAGAGAGCTCCTACAATGAGCAGTTCTTC,CASSQEESSYNEQFF
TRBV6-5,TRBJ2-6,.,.,TGTGCCAGCAGAAAGAGGAGTACCGGGGCCAACGTCCTGACTTTC,CASRKRSTGANVLTF
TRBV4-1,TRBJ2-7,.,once,TGCGCCAGCAGCCAAGAAGTCGGTCTCTACGAGCAGTACTTC,CASSQEVGLYEQYF
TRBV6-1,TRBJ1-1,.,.,TGTGCCAGCAGGGTAAGGCAGCAGAACACTGAAGCTTTCTTT,CASRVRQQNTEAFF
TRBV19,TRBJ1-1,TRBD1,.,TGTGCCACGCAGACAGGGAAATATACTGAAGCTTTCTTT,CATQTGKYTEAFF
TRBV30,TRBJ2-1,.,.,TGTGCCTGGAGTGATAGCGGAAAAAGGGTCAATGAGCAGTTCTTC,CAWSDSGKRVNEQFF